These 10 T cell receptor beta chains came from one sample sequenced in a study of T cell repertoires in cytomegalovirus infection. Antigens of these TCRs are unknown. TCRdb recomputed calls from the reads with MiXCR, one row per CDR3 protein. Of about 330,000 distinct CDR3 sequences in the sample, roughly 34% are singletons; the top ten hold roughly 13%. This specimen consisted of cultured PBMCs, obtained from culture after CMV antigen stimulation. The receptors here all came from a human donor in good health (CMV status not recorded). Some clones in this sample may be carry-over from other donors' samples.

V gene TRBV5-4 combines with J gene TRBJ2-1, with 10 bases fitting TRBD2. CDR1 SGHNT and CDR2 YYREEE come from the germline V gene (reference sequence). CDR3 size: 16 residues. V gave up 7 bases and J gave up 9 bases; unmatched junction bases: 16. The CDR3 DNA is TGTGCCAGCGCGAATCCGGCTAGCGGGAGAGGAGGTGAGCAGTTCTTC. It is translated as CASANPASGRGGEQFF. Together with reference TRBV5-4 and TRBJ2-1, the CDR3 gives the full variable domain: ETGVTQSPTHLIKTRGQQVTLRCSSQSGHNTVSWYQQALGQGPQFIFQYYREEENGRGNFPPRFSGLQFPNYSSELNVNALELDDSALYLCASANPASGRGGEQFFGPGTRLTVL.

The V call is TRBV20-1, the J call TRBJ2-7; perhaps TRBD2 as D (5 bases). Per germline, CDR1 DFQATT and CDR2 SNEGSKA (reference sequence). The CDR3 contains 14 residues. Deletions cut 3 bases from V and 2 bases from J, with 14 bases between. The chain's CDR3 is CSASVWGATYEQYF. Written as DNA, the CDR3 is TGCAGTGCTAGTGTGTGGGGAGCCACCTACGAGCAGTACTTC.

This clonotype was observed a handful of times. The CDR3 sequence: CASSSRTGQPQHF. The CDR3 DNA reads TGTGCCAGCAGCTCACGGACGGGTCAGCCCCAGCATTTT. The V gene is TRBV7-2, the J gene TRBJ1-5; no definite D call. The length of the CDR3 is 13 residues. Trimming removed 4 bases at V and 6 bases at J, with 10 bases between. Germline loops: CDR1 SGHTA, CDR2 FQGNSA.

This clonotype was found once. V is TRBV28 and J is TRBJ2-7, with 8 bases aligning to TRBD2. Germline lookup yields CDR1 MDHEN and CDR2 SYDVKM. With 5 bases clipped from V and 4 bases from J, the junction kept 10 bases outside the gene matches. This CDR3 is built from 15 residues. The chain's CDR3 is CASSLPVAGQYEQYF. In nucleotides, the CDR3 is TGTGCCAGCAGTCTTCCAGTAGCGGGACAATACGAGCAGTACTTC.

The V and J genes are TRBV6-5 and TRBJ2-7; possible D gene TRBD2, 5 bases. The V end was cut by 2 bases, the J end by 4 bases, with 15 bases between. CDR3 length equals 15 residues. CDR1 and CDR2 (germline): MNHEY, SVGAGI. The CDR3 here is CASSYHAGVGYEQYV. In DNA, the CDR3 is TGTGCCAGCAGTTACCACGCCGGGGTGGGGTACGAGCAGTACGTC.

This clonotype was observed a few times. The genes are TRBV12-3 or TRBV12-4 and TRBJ2-4; TRBD1 or TRBD2 may be the D gene (6 bases each). The CDR3 length is 18 residues. V lost 2 bases and J lost 0, with 17 bases in between. The CDR3 protein is CASSLFLGGGIAKNIQYF. In DNA, the CDR3 is TGTGCCAGCAGTTTATTCCTGGGGGGCGGGATAGCCAAAAACATTCAGTACTTC.

The chain employs TRBV4-1 and TRBJ2-2; D is perhaps TRBD2 (6 bases). V was cut by 0 bases and J by 5 bases, with 19 bases left in between. CDR1 is MGHRA, CDR2 YSYEKL, per germline. The CDR3 is made up of 18 amino acids. The CDR3 spells CASSQDQLTGVGTGELFF. CDR3 coding DNA: TGCGCCAGCAGCCAAGATCAGTTAACGGGAGTAGGGACCGGGGAGCTGTTTTTT.

The gene calls are TRBV24-1 and TRBJ2-5, with 8 bases lining up with TRBD1. CDR3 length: 15 residues. CDR1 and CDR2 from the germline V gene are KGHDR and SFDVKD. Trimming took 4 bases from V and 2 from J; bases not matched to a gene: 5. The CDR3 sequence: CATSEPGTGQETQYF. CDR3 nucleotide sequence: TGTGCCACCAGTGAACCCGGGACAGGACAAGAGACCCAGTACTTC.

This clonotype showed up many times. V gene TRBV6-1 combines with J gene TRBJ1-5; a weak D match, TRBD1 (5 bases). V gave up 1 base and J gave up 3 bases, with 13 bases separating them. This CDR3 has 16 residues. CDR1 is MNHNS, CDR2 SASEGT, per germline. This chain's CDR3 is CASSEVGAWHNQPQHF. In nucleotides, the CDR3 is TGTGCCAGCAGTGAAGTAGGGGCTTGGCACAATCAGCCCCAGCATTTT.

This clonotype was detected a few times. The rearrangement links TRBV24-1 to TRBJ2-1; 7 nucleotides line up with TRBD2. Germline V gene lookup returns CDR1 KGHDR and CDR2 SFDVKD. This CDR3 spans 17 amino acids. V gave up 4 bases and J gave up 1 base; unmatched junction bases: 9. The CDR3 loop is CATSDRRGAGSYNEQFF. CDR3 sequence (DNA): TGTGCCACCAGTGACCGGCGTGGAGCGGGATCCTACAATGAGCAGTTCTTC.